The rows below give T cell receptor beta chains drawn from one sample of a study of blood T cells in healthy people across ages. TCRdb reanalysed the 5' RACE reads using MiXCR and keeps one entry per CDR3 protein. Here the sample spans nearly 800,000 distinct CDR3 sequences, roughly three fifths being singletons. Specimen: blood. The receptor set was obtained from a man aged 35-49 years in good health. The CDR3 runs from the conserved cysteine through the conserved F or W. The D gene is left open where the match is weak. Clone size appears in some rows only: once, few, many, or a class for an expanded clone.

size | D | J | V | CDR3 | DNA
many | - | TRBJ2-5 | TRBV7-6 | CASSLLVGQETQYF | TGTGCCAGCAGCCTACTCGTAGGGCAAGAGACCCAGTACTTC
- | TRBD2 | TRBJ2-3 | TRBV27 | CASSSGLAGRVDTQYF | TGTGCCAGCAGTTCCGGACTAGCGGGGAGAGTCGATACGCAGTATTTT
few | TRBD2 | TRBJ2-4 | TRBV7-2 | CASSFSGVVAKNIQYF | TGTGCCAGCAGCTTCAGCGGGGTTGTAGCCAAAAACATTCAGTACTTC
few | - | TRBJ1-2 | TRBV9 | CASSLPGGDYGYTF | TGTGCCAGCAGCCTTCCCGGGGGGGACTATGGCTACACCTTC
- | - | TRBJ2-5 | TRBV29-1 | CGVEIPGLQETQYF | TGCGGCGTTGAAATCCCCGGGTTGCAAGAGACCCAGTACTTC
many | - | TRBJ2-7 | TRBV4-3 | CASSASRTWDEQYF | TGCGCCAGCAGCGCCAGCCGAACCTGGGACGAGCAGTACTTC
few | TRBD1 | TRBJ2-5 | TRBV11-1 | CASSPTGGNVETQYF | TGTGCCAGCAGCCCGACAGGGGGTAATGTGGAGACCCAGTACTTC
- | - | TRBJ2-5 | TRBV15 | CATSRDLRGLKTQYF | TGTGCCACCAGCAGAGATCTTCGGGGGCTGAAGACCCAGTACTTC
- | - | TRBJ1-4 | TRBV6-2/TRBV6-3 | CASSQIAGADEKLFF | TGTGCCAGCAGCCAGATCGCAGGGGCCGATGAAAAACTGTTTTTT
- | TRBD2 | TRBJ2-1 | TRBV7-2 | CASSSSSGGNEQFF | TGTGCCAGCAGCTCCTCGAGCGGGGGAAATGAGCAGTTCTTC
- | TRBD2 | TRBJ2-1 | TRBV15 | CATQTSGAYNEQFF | TGTGCCACCCAGACTAGCGGGGCGTACAATGAGCAGTTCTTC
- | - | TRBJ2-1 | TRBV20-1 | CSARIRPLANEQFF | TGCAGTGCTAGAATCCGTCCCCTGGCCAATGAGCAGTTCTTC
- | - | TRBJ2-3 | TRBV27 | CASSLSSFTDTRYF | TGTGCCAGCAGTTTATCAAGCTTCACAGATACGCGGTATTTT
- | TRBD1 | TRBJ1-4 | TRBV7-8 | CASSNIAGFGLGGEKLFF | TGTGCCAGCAGCAACATCGCGGGTTTCGGGCTAGGGGGCGAAAAACTGTTTTTT
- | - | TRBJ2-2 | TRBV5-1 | CASSLKANTGELFF | TGCGCCAGCAGCTTGAAAGCGAACACCGGGGAGCTGTTTTTT
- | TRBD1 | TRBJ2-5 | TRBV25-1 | CASRGTGSILGTQYF | TGTGCCAGCAGGGGGACAGGGTCCATTCTAGGGACCCAGTACTTC
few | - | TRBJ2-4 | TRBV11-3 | CASSLIPGNIQYF | TGTGCCAGCAGCTTAATCCCAGGGAACATTCAGTACTTC
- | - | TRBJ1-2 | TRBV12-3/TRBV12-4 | CASGDDSNYGYTF | TGTGCCAGCGGGGACGATTCAAACTATGGCTACACCTTC
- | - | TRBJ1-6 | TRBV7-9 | CASSTGAGVDSPLHF | TGTGCCAGCAGCACAGGCGCAGGGGTTGATTCACCCCTCCACTTT
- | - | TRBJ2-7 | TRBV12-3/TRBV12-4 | CASKGQGPSYEQYF | TGTGCCAGCAAGGGTCAGGGGCCTTCCTACGAGCAGTACTTC
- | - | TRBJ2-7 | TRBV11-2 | CASSLDREGSSYEQYF | TGTGCCAGCAGCTTAGATCGCGAGGGAAGCTCCTACGAGCAGTACTTC
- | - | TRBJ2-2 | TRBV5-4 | CASLQEYTGELFF | TGTGCCAGCCTCCAGGAGTACACCGGGGAGCTGTTTTTT
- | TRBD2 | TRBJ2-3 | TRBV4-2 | CASSTKAGESTDAQYF | TGTGCCAGCAGCACAAAAGCGGGAGAGAGCACAGATGCGCAGTATTTT
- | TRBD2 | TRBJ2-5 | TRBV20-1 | CSARTLSGTSLPETQYF | TGCAGTGCTAGGACCCTATCCGGGACTAGCCTTCCAGAGACCCAGTACTTC
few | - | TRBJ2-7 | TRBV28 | CAYQPASTYEQYF | TGTGCCTACCAGCCAGCCAGTACCTACGAGCAGTACTTC
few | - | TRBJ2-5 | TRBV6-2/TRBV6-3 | CASSYSIQETQYF | TGTGCCAGCAGTTACTCGATACAGGAGACCCAGTACTTC
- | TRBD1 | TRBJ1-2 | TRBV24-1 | CATSDLGQGVSYTF | TGTGCCACCAGTGATCTCGGACAGGGGGTGAGCTACACCTTC
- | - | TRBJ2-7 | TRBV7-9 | CASSPNAYEQYF | TGTGCCAGCAGCCCCAATGCCTACGAGCAGTACTTC
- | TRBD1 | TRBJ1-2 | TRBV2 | CASSERPGQGMEGYTF | TGTGCCAGCAGTGAACGACCGGGACAGGGGATGGAAGGCTACACCTTC
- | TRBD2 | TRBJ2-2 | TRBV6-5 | CASSGTSGRKTGELFF | TGTGCCAGCAGCGGGACTAGCGGGAGAAAAACCGGGGAGCTGTTTTTT
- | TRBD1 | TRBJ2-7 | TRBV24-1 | CATSDFSETGVPTWAYEQYF | TGTGCCACCAGTGATTTCAGTGAGACAGGGGTCCCAACCTGGGCCTACGAGCAGTACTTC
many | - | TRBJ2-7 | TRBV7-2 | CASSQTLSSYEQYF | TGTGCCAGCAGCCAGACCCTCTCCTCCTACGAGCAGTACTTC
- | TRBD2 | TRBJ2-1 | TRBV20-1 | CKTSADNEQFF | TGTAAGACTAGCGCAGACAATGAGCAGTTCTTC
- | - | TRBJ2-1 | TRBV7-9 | CASSSQVYNEQFF | TGTGCCAGCAGCTCCCAGGTTTACAATGAGCAGTTCTTC
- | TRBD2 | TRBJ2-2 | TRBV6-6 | CAGSIGLAENTGELFF | TGTGCCGGCAGCATCGGACTAGCTGAGAACACCGGGGAGCTGTTTTTT
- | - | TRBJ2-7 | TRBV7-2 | CASSFLAGSGNEQYF | TGTGCCAGCAGCTTTTTGGCTGGTTCAGGGAACGAGCAGTACTTC
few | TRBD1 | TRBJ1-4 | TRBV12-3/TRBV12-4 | CASRTGTANEKLFF | TGTGCCAGCAGGACCGGGACAGCTAATGAAAAACTGTTTTTT
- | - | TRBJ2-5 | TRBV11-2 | CASSSTRTAQETQYF | TGTGCCAGCAGCTCCACAAGGACGGCGCAAGAGACCCAGTACTTC
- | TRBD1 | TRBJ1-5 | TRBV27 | CASSFGTVNQPQHF | TGTGCCAGCAGTTTCGGGACAGTCAATCAGCCCCAGCATTTT
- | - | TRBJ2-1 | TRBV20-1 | CSARDAGTNTGEQFF | TGCAGTGCTAGAGATGCGGGAACGAACACCGGGGAGCAGTTCTTC
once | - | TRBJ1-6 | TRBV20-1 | CSASADLESYNSPLHF | TGCAGTGCTAGCGCTGACCTTGAGAGCTATAATTCACCCCTCCACTTT
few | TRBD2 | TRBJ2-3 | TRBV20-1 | CSVGEGTDTQYF | TGCAGTGTGGGGGAGGGTACTGATACGCAGTATTTT
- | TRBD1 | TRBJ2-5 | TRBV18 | CASSDLGQGDETQYF | TGTGCCAGCTCCGACCTGGGACAGGGTGATGAGACCCAGTACTTC
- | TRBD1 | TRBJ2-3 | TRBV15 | CATSLQGATDTQYF | TGTGCCACCAGCTTACAGGGGGCTACAGATACGCAGTATTTT
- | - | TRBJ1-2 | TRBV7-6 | CASSLGFEGDGSGYTF | TGTGCCAGCAGCTTAGGCTTTGAGGGGGACGGTTCTGGCTACACCTTC
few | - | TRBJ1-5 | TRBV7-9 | CASSLDLGSYSNQPQHF | TGTGCCAGCAGCTTAGATTTGGGGAGTTATAGCAATCAGCCCCAGCATTTT